These 9 T cell receptor beta chains were sequenced from one sample in a study of human T cells and chemical hapten exposure (dated by TCRdb to the early 2020s). Total RNA was isolated from unfractionated whole blood collected in Tempus Blood RNA tubes. Preparation of the library involved 5' RACE. The sequencer listed for this sample is Illumina MiSeq. TCRdb reanalyzed the raw reads on its own, using fastp at Q25 for trimming and MiXCR for clone calling, and kept in-frame beta chains. CDR3 protein duplicates are merged, each entry listing the most common genes and DNA. The sample profile shows approximately 81,000 distinct CDR3 sequences; under 10% of them were found once. The top ten clonotypes cover approximately 2.5% of the sample. These TCRs come from a male donor in good health.

The rearrangement joins TRBV5-6 to TRBJ1-5; weak D call: TRBD1 (5 bases). The CDR3 consists of 14 residues. V was trimmed by 4 bases and J by 5 bases, leaving 13 bases between them. Germline values: CDR1 SGHDT, CDR2 YYEEEE. CDR3 nucleotides: TGTGCCAGCAGCCCCTATCTGGGGGATCAGCCCCAGCATTTT. Its protein is CASSPYLGDQPQHF.

This clonotype was detected only a few times. This chain joins TRBV29-1 and TRBJ1-3; TRBD1 might be the D (6 bases). Per germline, CDR1 SQVTM and CDR2 ANQGSEA. V lost 6 bases and J 4 bases, leaving 19 bases between the germline ends. CDR3 length equals 15 residues. CDR3 bases: TGCAGCGTCTTGACAGGCGATGGCGTGGGAAACACCATATATTTT. It yields the protein CSVLTGDGVGNTIYF.

The CDR3 loop reads CASSQDRVRNTEAFF. The CDR3 region has the DNA TGTGCCAGCTCACAAGACAGGGTTCGGAACACTGAAGCTTTCTTT. V is TRBV18 and J is TRBJ1-1; 7 nucleotides match TRBD1. V lost 4 bases and J lost 1; bases outside the gene matches: 6. This CDR3 comprises 15 residues. Germline V CDR1 and CDR2: KGHSH, LQKENI. Together with reference TRBV18 and TRBJ1-1, the CDR3 gives the full variable domain: NAGVMQNPRHLVRRRGQEARLRCSPMKGHSHVYWYRQLPEEGLKFMVYLQKENIIDESGMPKERFSAEFPKEGPSILRIQQVVRGDSAAYFCASSQDRVRNTEAFFGQGTRLTVV.

This clonotype was seen more than once but under ten times. The rearrangement joins TRBV10-3 to TRBJ1-1; D is undetermined. The CDR3 consists of 14 residues. V lost 6 bases, J lost 12 bases, and 23 bases lay in between. The germline gives CDR1 ENHRY, CDR2 SYGVKD. In DNA, the CDR3 is TGTGCCATCAGCGACCGACCCGGGTCCGAAGGGTCTTTCTTT. It translates to CAISDRPGSEGSFF.

This clonotype showed up many times. The rearrangement joins TRBV29-1 to TRBJ2-1; maybe TRBD2 (7 bases). CDR1 is SQVTM, CDR2 ANQGSEA, per germline. V gave up 5 bases and J gave up 8 bases, with 19 bases separating them. The CDR3 totals 14 residues. DNA of the CDR3: TGCAGCGTTAGGGGGGGACGGGTAGACGATGAGCAGTTCTTC. It translates to CSVRGGRVDDEQFF.

Ten or more counts support this clonotype. The rearrangement joins TRBV7-9 to TRBJ2-7, with 9 bases matching TRBD1. The CDR3 spans 14 residues. Trimming removed 4 bases from V and 5 bases from J; junction bases left unmatched: 6. The germline gives CDR1 SEHNR, CDR2 FQNEAQ (reference sequence). CDR3: CASSWDRVTDEQYF. The CDR3 nucleotides read TGTGCCAGCAGCTGGGACAGGGTGACCGACGAGCAGTACTTC. Using reference TRBV7-9 and TRBJ2-7 for the parts outside the CDR3, the full variable domain is DTGVSQNPRHKITKRGQNVTFRCDPISEHNRLYWYRQTLGQGPEFLTYFQNEAQLEKSRLLSDRFSAERPKGSFSTLEIQRTEQGDSAMYLCASSWDRVTDEQYFGPGTRLTVT.

This clonotype was detected a few times. CDR3 bases: TGTGCCAGCAGAAACGGGGGGGCAGCATCCATAGATACGCAGTATTTT. This sequence encodes CASRNGGAASIDTQYF. The chain combines TRBV6-6 with TRBJ2-3; 8 nucleotides match TRBD2. The CDR3 length is 16 residues. The ends lost 6 bases at V and 5 bases at J; junction bases unmatched: 13. The V gene's germline CDR1 is MNHNY and CDR2 SVGAGI (reference sequence).

This clonotype came up many times. The chain combines TRBV20-1 with TRBJ2-1; possibly TRBD1 or TRBD2 for D (5 bases each). Trimming took 3 bases from V and 8 from J, leaving 14 bases between them. The V gene's germline CDR1 is DFQATT and CDR2 SNEGSKA (reference sequence). The CDR3 is 13 residues long. The CDR3 here is CSARRTGQHEQFF. CDR3 DNA: TGCAGTGCTAGGCGAACGGGGCAACATGAGCAGTTCTTC.

This clonotype was seen a few times. The genes are TRBV10-1 and TRBJ2-5; no clear D. V was pared by 2 bases and J by 1 base, with 5 bases between. Germline-derived CDR1 and CDR2 are WNHNN and SYGVQD (reference sequence). The CDR3 sequence is 13 residues long. The CDR3 DNA is TGCGCCAGCAGTGAGGTAATCCAAGAGACCCAGTACTTC. Translated, it gives CASSEVIQETQYF.